The 14 T cell receptor beta chains presented below share a single source sample, sequenced in a study of identical twins. From the 5' RACE reads, TCRdb called clonotypes with MiXCR, one entry per CDR3 protein. Seen here are 300,000 to 400,000 distinct CDR3 sequences, approximately 8.7% observed once, and the top ten hold roughly 9%. The specimen sequenced was naive T cells sorted from blood. These receptors originate from a woman in her 50s in good health.

This clonotype was seen ten or more times. This chain connects TRBV10-3 to TRBJ2-2; 9 bases are a match to TRBD2. Losses at the gene ends were 2 bases for V and 2 bases for J; bases not matched to a gene: 6. Germline loops: CDR1 ENHRY, CDR2 SYGVKD. The length of the CDR3 is 17 residues. The DNA for the CDR3 is TGTGCCATCAGTGAGCGTAGCGGGAGCCGTAACACCGGGGAGCTGTTTTTT. Amino acid sequence: CAISERSGSRNTGELFF.

This clonotype was recorded at least ten times. The chain uses TRBV7-3 and TRBJ2-3; D perhaps matches TRBD2 (6 bases). The CDR3 totals 15 residues. The germline V gene encodes CDR1 SGHTA and CDR2 FQGTGA. V was cut by 5 bases and J by 3 bases, with 15 bases left in between. DNA for the CDR3: TGTGCCAGCAGCCTGGGACTGGCGGGAACAGATACGCAGTATTTT. Amino acids: CASSLGLAGTDTQYF.

This clonotype was detected many times. CDR3 DNA: TGCGCCAGCAGCCCGGAAGGTGTCCGGGACGGACAAGAGACCCAGTACTTC. Translating gives CASSPEGVRDGQETQYF. The chain has TRBV5-1 and TRBJ2-5; the D call may be TRBD1 or TRBD2 (5 bases each). V dropped 4 bases and J dropped 2 bases, with 21 bases sitting between them. The CDR3 has 17 residues. Looked up from germline, CDR1 is SGHRS and CDR2 is YFSETQ.

This clonotype was recorded a few times. The chain recombines TRBV10-2 with TRBJ2-5, with D unresolved. The CDR3 sequence is 12 residues long. CDR1 and CDR2 from the germline V gene are WSHSY and SAAADI. Trimming left V 6 bases short and J 5 bases short, with 10 bases between. The CDR3 bases are TGCGCCAGCAGGACCCCTGGGGAGACCCAGTACTTC. This gives the protein CASRTPGETQYF.

Ten or more counts support this clonotype. The chain recombines TRBV18 with TRBJ2-3; no clear D. Trimming cost V 4 bases and J 3 bases, with 17 bases left between them. From germline, CDR1 is KGHSH and CDR2 LQKENI. The CDR3 consists of 16 residues. The CDR3 loop reads CASSLKAPGSTDTQYF. Written as DNA, the CDR3 is TGTGCCAGCTCACTAAAGGCGCCTGGGTCTACAGATACGCAGTATTTT.

The table lists this clonotype with many counts. The rearrangement joins TRBV20-1 to TRBJ2-2; weak D call: TRBD2 (6 bases). With 1 base removed from V and 1 base from J, the gap between germline ends came to 13 bases. Germline V gives CDR1 DFQATT, CDR2 SNEGSKA (reference sequence). The CDR3 length is 16 residues. The DNA of the CDR3 is TGCAGTGCTAGAGGAGGAGGGGCCGAGAACACCGGGGAGCTGTTTTTT. This codes for CSARGGGAENTGELFF.

Points on this clonotype: Relative to the germline gene, one junction end is altered; a read error may explain this. The chain combines TRBV13 with TRBJ2-1; 7 bases match TRBD2. Per germline, CDR1 PRHDT and CDR2 FYEKMQ (reference sequence). The CDR3 totals 15 residues. Here the CDR3 reads CASGLAELAANEQFF. As DNA, the CDR3 is TGTGCCAGCGGCTTAGCGGAGCTAGCGGCGAATGAGCAGTTCTTC.

The chain uses TRBV20-1 and TRBJ2-1; 8 bases match TRBD2. CDR1 is DFQATT, CDR2 SNEGSKA, per germline (reference sequence). The CDR3 covers 12 residues. The CDR3 DNA follows: TGCAGCCCTAATCCGGGACTAGGTACCCAGTTCTTC. Encoded protein: CSPNPGLGTQFF.

V gene TRBV27 combines with J gene TRBJ1-6; the D gene is possibly TRBD1 (5 bases). CDR1 and CDR2 (germline): MNHEY, SMNVEV (reference sequence). The CDR3 length is 11 residues. The germline V and J ends were trimmed by 11 bases and 6 bases, with 8 bases remaining between them. The CDR3 is CASGLNSPLHF. In DNA, the CDR3 is TGTGCCTCAGGGCTTAATTCACCCCTCCACTTT.

This clonotype was seen ten or more times. The chain joins TRBV5-6 to TRBJ1-4, with D possibly TRBD1 on 6 matching bases. Between the trimmed V and J ends, which lost 2 bases and 2 bases, there was a span of 10 bases. In germline, CDR1 is SGHDT, CDR2 YYEEEE. The CDR3 totals 15 residues. The CDR3 reads CASSFRGATNEKLFF. CDR3 bases: TGTGCCAGCAGCTTCAGGGGTGCCACTAATGAAAAACTGTTTTTT.

In this sample, this clonotype turned up a few times. V gene TRBV7-8 combines with J gene TRBJ2-1; 11 nucleotides line up with TRBD2. Germline CDR1 and CDR2: SGHVS and FQNEAQ. The CDR3 is 16 amino acids. J gave up 4 bases and V 5 bases, and 7 bases lay outside the gene matches. The CDR3 sequence: CASSTRLAGTYNEQFF. DNA of the CDR3: TGTGCCAGCAGCACACGACTAGCGGGGACTTACAATGAGCAGTTCTTC.

This clonotype showed up many times. The V gene is TRBV7-6, the J gene TRBJ2-7, with TRBD1 identical over 7 bases. This CDR3 has 14 residues. V lost 5 bases to trimming and J lost 6 bases; unmatched junction nucleotides: 10. CDR1 is SGHVS and CDR2 is FNYEAQ in the germline V gene. CDR3 loop: CASSPENRGVEQYV. The CDR3 coding sequence is TGTGCCAGCAGCCCCGAAAACAGGGGAGTCGAGCAGTACGTC.

The CDR3 region is CASSVLRSGKAKNIQYF. The CDR3 coding sequence is TGTGCCAGCAGCGTGTTAAGAAGCGGGAAAGCCAAAAACATTCAGTACTTC. The chain has TRBV11-1 and TRBJ2-4, with 7 bases matching TRBD2. The CDR3 is made up of 17 amino acids. Germline CDR1 and CDR2: SGHAT and FQDESV (reference sequence). Germline trimming cut 5 bases from V and 0 bases from J; bases unmatched to any gene: 10. Full variable domain (rest looked up from reference TRBV11-1 and TRBJ2-4): EAEVAQSPRYKITEKSQAVAFWCDPISGHATLYWYRQILGQGPELLVQFQDESVVDDSQLPKDRFSAERLKGVDSTLKIQPAELGDSAMYLCASSVLRSGKAKNIQYFGAGTRLSVL.

The table lists this clonotype with many counts. J is TRBJ2-7 and V is TRBV10-3, with a weak D call TRBD1 (5 bases). V lost 2 bases and J 0 bases, leaving 8 bases between the germline ends. The germline V gene encodes CDR1 ENHRY and CDR2 SYGVKD. The CDR3 consists of 14 residues. The CDR3 loop is CAISEQGSSYEQYF. The CDR3 DNA sequence: TGTGCCATCAGTGAGCAGGGAAGCTCCTACGAGCAGTACTTC.